The 31 T cell receptor beta chains presented below share a single source sample, sequenced in a study of blood T cell repertoires in COVID-19. Assay: immunoSEQ multiplex PCR; the TCRdb copy retains only in-frame clones and omits some. The data hold 110,000 to 150,000 clones, with around 90% observed a single time. The specimen sequenced was peripheral blood. The receptors shown here come from a man aged 65 to 85 with acute or convalescent COVID-19.

V usage is TRBV5-1 and J usage is TRBJ2-1; 8 positions agree with TRBD2. The CDR3 loop spans 15 amino acids. The germline gives CDR1 SGHRS, CDR2 YFSETQ. V shed 6 bases and J 8 bases; nucleotides not matched to a gene: 13. CDR3 sequence: CASIQSGSVADEQFF. The CDR3, as DNA: TGCGCCAGCATCCAGAGCGGGAGCGTAGCGGATGAGCAGTTCTTC. The complete variable domain, with remaining parts taken from reference TRBV5-1 and TRBJ2-1, reads KAGVTQTPRYLIKTRGQQVTLSCSPISGHRSVSWYQQTPGQGLQFLFEYFSETQRNKGNFPGRFSGRQFSNSRSEMNVSTLELGDSALYLCASIQSGSVADEQFFGPGTRLTVL.

This chain connects TRBV7-2 to TRBJ2-7; the D gene is possibly TRBD2 (6 bases). CDR3 size: 15 residues. From germline, CDR1 is SGHTA and CDR2 FQGNSA. Trimming took off 7 bases at V and 4 bases at J, with 20 bases between the two ends. CDR3 sequence reads: CASTSPGDRAYEQYF. The CDR3 bases are TGTGCCAGCACCTCCCCGGGAGATCGGGCTTACGAGCAGTACTTC.

This clone occurred once. This chain uses TRBV13 with TRBJ2-3; 8 bases line up with TRBD2. CDR3 size: 15 residues. V was clipped by 3 bases and J by 6 bases; unmatched bases: 8. Germline CDR1 reads PRHDT; CDR2 reads FYEKMQ (reference sequence). CDR3 loop: CASSFYREGPDTQYF. CDR3 nucleotide sequence: TGTGCCAGCAGCTTTTACCGGGAGGGTCCCGATACGCAGTATTTT.

The chain uses TRBV6-5 and TRBJ1-2; D may be TRBD1 (5 bases). Germline V CDR1 and CDR2: MNHEY, SVGAGI. The CDR3 totals 15 residues. Trimming stripped 0 bases from V and 2 bases from J, with 10 bases between. In DNA form, the CDR3 reads TGTGCCAGCAGTTACTCGCTCGGGGGGAACTATGGCTACACCTTC. The encoded protein is CASSYSLGGNYGYTF.

This sequence joins TRBV5-1 and TRBJ1-1; no firm D call. The V gene's germline CDR1 is SGHRS and CDR2 YFSETQ. The CDR3 contains 14 residues. V lost 7 bases to trimming and J lost 5 bases, with 18 bases between them. The CDR3 loop is CASFRPGSETEAFF. CDR3 bases: TGCGCCAGCTTCCGGCCGGGATCAGAGACTGAAGCTTTCTTT. The whole variable domain, remainder taken from reference TRBV5-1 and TRBJ1-1, is KAGVTQTPRYLIKTRGQQVTLSCSPISGHRSVSWYQQTPGQGLQFLFEYFSETQRNKGNFPGRFSGRQFSNSRSEMNVSTLELGDSALYLCASFRPGSETEAFFGQGTRLTVV.

The chain combines TRBV12-3 or TRBV12-4 with TRBJ1-2; D is unresolved. Trimming left V 1 base short and J 4 bases short, with 7 bases between. The length of the CDR3 is 13 residues. CDR3 protein: CASSLGAVYGYTF. CDR3 coding DNA: TGTGCCAGCAGTTTAGGGGCAGTCTATGGCTACACCTTC.

The chain is built from TRBV5-1 and TRBJ1-1, with 8 nucleotides matching TRBD1. Germline V lookup: CDR1 SGHRS, CDR2 YFSETQ. The CDR3 is 15 amino acids. Trimming took 4 bases from V and 4 from J; bases not matched to a gene: 9. This CDR3 is CASSQSTGAVTEAFF. The DNA of the CDR3 is TGCGCCAGCAGCCAGTCGACAGGGGCGGTCACTGAAGCTTTCTTT.

J is TRBJ2-3 and V is TRBV7-6, with 9 bases aligning to TRBD2. Germline lookup yields CDR1 SGHVS and CDR2 FNYEAQ. The V gene end was trimmed by 5 bases and the J gene end by 2 bases; junction bases not matched to a gene: 11. The CDR3 has 17 residues. The CDR3 DNA sequence: TGTGCCAGCAGCCCTAGAGGACTAGCGACCGACACAGATACGCAGTATTTT. Translating it yields CASSPRGLATDTDTQYF.

V is TRBV5-8 and J is TRBJ2-7; a possible D gene is TRBD2 (5 bases). CDR1 and CDR2 (germline): SGHTS, YDEGEE. The CDR3 consists of 13 residues. Deletions cut 0 bases from V and 3 bases from J, with 7 bases between. The CDR3 sequence: CASSLGTYYEQYF. The CDR3 bases are TGTGCCAGCAGCTTGGGGACTTACTACGAGCAGTACTTC. The entire variable domain, with the rest obtained from reference TRBV5-8 and TRBJ2-7, is as follows: EAGVTQSPTHLIKTRGQQATLRCSPISGHTSVYWYQQALGLGLQFLLWYDEGEERNRGNFPPRFSGRQFPNYSSELNVNALELEDSALYLCASSLGTYYEQYFGPGTRLTVT.

In DNA form, the CDR3 reads TGCGCCAGCAGCATAAGGGGGCCCCTCTACGAGCAGTACTTC. Amino acid sequence: CASSIRGPLYEQYF. The chain couples TRBV5-1 to TRBJ2-7, with 7 bases aligning to TRBD1. This CDR3 comprises 14 residues. Looked up from germline, CDR1 is SGHRS and CDR2 is YFSETQ. V was pared by 4 bases and J by 3 bases, with 7 bases of the junction left unmatched.

The gene calls are TRBV19 and TRBJ2-4; 10 bases map to TRBD2. V was pared by 1 base and J by 2 bases, with 2 bases of the junction left unmatched. Germline-derived CDR1 and CDR2 are LNHDA and SQIVND (reference sequence). CDR3 length: 16 residues. The CDR3 is CASSIASGRPKNIQYF. The CDR3 DNA reads as TGTGCCAGTAGTATAGCTAGCGGGAGACCCAAAAACATTCAGTACTTC.

This chain connects TRBV27 to TRBJ2-2; 14 nucleotides align to TRBD2. V trimming: 4 bases; J trimming: 4 bases; junction bases outside the gene matches: 5. Germline V lookup: CDR1 MNHEY, CDR2 SMNVEV (reference sequence). This CDR3 contains 17 residues. The CDR3 coding sequence is TGTGCCAGCAGTTGGGGACTAGCGGGAGCGATCACCGGGGAGCTGTTTTTT. This sequence encodes CASSWGLAGAITGELFF.

This rearrangement joins TRBV6-5 to TRBJ2-1, with 10 bases lining up with TRBD2. In germline, CDR1 is MNHEY, CDR2 SVGAGI. After removal of 6 bases from V and 8 bases from J, the junction contained 10 bases not matched to a gene. The CDR3 length is 15 residues. CDR3 nucleotide sequence: TGTGCCAGCAGACGGACTAGCGGTTCGAGGGATGAGCAGTTCTTC. As protein: CASRRTSGSRDEQFF.

V and J are TRBV12-3 or TRBV12-4 and TRBJ1-2; 7 bases align to TRBD1. CDR3 length equals 13 residues. Trimming took 6 bases from V and 4 from J; bases not matched to a gene: 5. The CDR3 DNA reads TGTGCCAGCAGCTCGGGACAGTCCTATGGCTACACCTTC. Protein product: CASSSGQSYGYTF.

V and J are TRBV12-3 or TRBV12-4 and TRBJ1-6; D unclear. This CDR3 has 12 amino acids. Trimming took 6 bases from V and 6 from J, leaving 6 bases between them. Here the CDR3 reads CASRAGNSPLHF. In nucleotides, the CDR3 is TGTGCCAGCAGGGCTGGTAATTCACCCCTCCACTTT.

This clone was seen a single time. The chain employs TRBV7-9 and TRBJ1-6; D not resolved. The V end lost 3 bases, the J end lost 10 bases, and 13 bases lay between the germline ends. Germline-derived CDR1 and CDR2 are SEHNR and FQNEAQ (reference sequence). The CDR3 has 14 amino acids. In nucleotides, the CDR3 is TGTGCCAGCAGCTTCCCCGGGGAAAGCTCACCCCTCCACTTT. This codes for CASSFPGESSPLHF.

V and J are TRBV4-1 and TRBJ2-5; D might be TRBD2 (6 bases). Looked up from germline, CDR1 is MGHRA and CDR2 is YSYEKL. The CDR3 is made up of 15 amino acids. V was cut by 4 bases and J by 5 bases, with 17 bases left in between. CDR3 nucleotide sequence: TGCGCCAGCAGCCCTTCACCGGGAGCCGTTGAGACCCAGTACTTC. Its protein product is CASSPSPGAVETQYF.

This rearrangement joins TRBV27 to TRBJ1-1, with a weak D call TRBD1 (5 bases). V lost 4 bases and J lost 0, with 6 bases in between. The CDR3 has 13 residues. Germline V gives CDR1 MNHEY, CDR2 SMNVEV (reference sequence). The CDR3 bases are TGTGCCAGCAGTTGGGGGGTGAACACTGAAGCTTTCTTT. Protein sequence: CASSWGVNTEAFF.

The CDR3 region has the DNA TGTGCCAGCAGCTCGAGACTAGCGGGAGGATATGAGCAGTTCTTC. This translates into CASSSRLAGGYEQFF. The chain links TRBV7-9 to TRBJ2-1, with 13 bases fitting TRBD2. The CDR3 consists of 15 residues. Germline CDR1 SEHNR, CDR2 FQNEAQ (reference sequence). The trim removed 4 bases at V and 8 bases at J, leaving 5 bases unmatched.

The V and J genes are TRBV19 and TRBJ1-5; D gene uncertain. CDR1 is LNHDA, CDR2 SQIVND, per germline (reference sequence). Trimming shortened V by 6 bases and J by 5 bases, and 17 bases separated the two germline ends. This CDR3 spans 15 amino acids. CDR3 in amino acids: CASRDRGTRDQPQHF. CDR3 bases: TGTGCCAGTAGGGACCGGGGAACTAGAGATCAGCCCCAGCATTTT.

About this clone itself: The sample has other DNA sequences that encode this CDR3 too. This rearrangement joins TRBV3-1 (or the pseudogene TRBV3-2) to TRBJ2-3; D gene ambiguous. CDR1 and CDR2 from the germline V gene are LGHDT and YNNKEL (reference sequence). This CDR3 contains 12 residues. Trimming took off 6 bases at V and 0 bases at J, with 4 bases between the two ends. Here the CDR3 reads CASSLSTDTQYF. The CDR3 DNA follows: TGTGCCAGCAGTCTTAGCACAGATACGCAGTATTTT.

This chain joins TRBV12-3 or TRBV12-4 and TRBJ2-1, with D perhaps matching TRBD1 (6 bases). The CDR3 has 13 amino acids. V was cut by 4 bases and J by 13 bases, with 17 bases left in between. The DNA for the CDR3 is TGTGCCAGCAGTTCTGGGACACCTGAACTCCAGTTCTTC. Protein product: CASSSGTPELQFF.

This sequence joins TRBV19 and TRBJ2-2, with 8 bases identical to TRBD1. The CDR3 has 14 amino acids. The V gene's germline CDR1 is LNHDA and CDR2 SQIVND (reference sequence). The V and J ends lost 6 bases and 7 bases, in that order; junction bases with no gene match: 7. The CDR3 region is CASRLDRAIGELFF. As DNA, the CDR3 is TGTGCCAGTAGGTTGGACAGGGCTATCGGGGAGCTGTTTTTT.

This chain uses TRBV4-2 with TRBJ2-7; 13 nucleotides align to TRBD2. V was clipped by 0 bases and J by 6 bases; unmatched bases: 14. The CDR3 runs 19 residues. Looked up from germline, CDR1 is LGHNA and CDR2 is YNFKEQ. The CDR3 here is CASSQDPGLAGASGSEQYF. The DNA for the CDR3 is TGTGCCAGCAGCCAAGATCCCGGACTAGCGGGGGCGTCAGGGAGCGAGCAGTACTTC.

The chain links TRBV5-1 to TRBJ1-1; D perhaps matches TRBD1 (5 bases). The CDR3 length is 14 residues. Germline loops: CDR1 SGHRS, CDR2 YFSETQ. Trimming left V 0 bases short and J 4 bases short, with 10 bases between. CDR3 sequence: CASSLEIGGTEAFF. The CDR3 DNA sequence: TGCGCCAGCAGCTTGGAAATCGGGGGCACTGAAGCTTTCTTT.

A single count supports this clone. The chain is built from TRBV29-1 and TRBJ2-3, with D possibly being TRBD1 (6 bases). Germline CDR1 reads SQVTM; CDR2 reads ANQGSEA. This CDR3 spans 14 amino acids. Trimming took off 7 bases at V and 6 bases at J, with 20 bases between the two ends. CDR3 protein: CSGETQGLTDTQYF. CDR3 DNA: TGCAGCGGGGAGACACAGGGTTTGACGGATACGCAGTATTTT.

DNA for the CDR3: TGTGCCAGCAGTACGAACAGGGGGCACGGCGGGGAGCTGTTTTTT. It is translated as CASSTNRGHGGELFF. The rearrangement uses TRBV6-5 and TRBJ2-2, with TRBD1 matching over 9 bases. Germline loops: CDR1 MNHEY, CDR2 SVGAGI. The ends lost 5 bases at V and 7 bases at J; junction bases unmatched: 8. The CDR3 has 15 residues.

The rearrangement uses TRBV27 and TRBJ1-3, with 9 nucleotides matching TRBD1. The CDR3 consists of 15 residues. V lost 6 bases, J lost 4 bases, and 7 bases stayed unmatched. Germline CDR1 reads MNHEY; CDR2 reads SMNVEV (reference sequence). The CDR3 region is CASSLQGAAGNTIYF. The CDR3 DNA reads as TGTGCCAGCAGCCTACAGGGGGCGGCGGGAAACACCATATATTTT.

The V call is TRBV7-6, the J call TRBJ2-1, with 8 bases identical to TRBD2. Germline V CDR1 and CDR2: SGHVS, FNYEAQ. This CDR3 comprises 16 residues. The ends lost 5 bases at V and 0 bases at J; junction bases unmatched: 6. The CDR3 nucleotides read TGTGCCAGCAGCCCGGCGGCGGGGGGCTCCTACAATGAGCAGTTCTTC. Amino acids: CASSPAAGGSYNEQFF.

In this sample, this clone turned up once. The chain has TRBV19 and TRBJ2-7; D is possibly TRBD1 (5 bases). CDR1 and CDR2 (germline): LNHDA, SQIVND (reference sequence). The CDR3 spans 13 residues. Trimming cost V 4 bases and J 8 bases, with 15 bases left between them. This CDR3 is CASSNRPESKQYF. For the CDR3, the DNA is TGTGCCAGTAGTAACAGGCCAGAGTCCAAGCAGTACTTC.

This clone was detected only a few times. The J gene is TRBJ2-7, the V gene TRBV4-1, with D possibly being TRBD1 (5 bases). The germline CDR1 and CDR2 sequences are MGHRA and YSYEKL. V gave up 4 bases and J gave up 4 bases, with 17 bases separating them. The CDR3 runs to 15 residues. The CDR3 sequence is CASSPRTPKGYEQYF. The CDR3 DNA follows: TGCGCCAGCAGCCCGAGGACACCGAAGGGGTACGAGCAGTACTTC.